This T cell receptor (beta chain) comes out of a study of T cells after yellow fever vaccination. The sample holds a few counts of this clonotype. What it binds is not known. TCRdb called the 5' RACE reads again in MiXCR, with one record for every CDR3 protein. Of fewer than 350,000 distinct CDR3 sequences listed, 3.5% to 4.5% are singletons. Germline CDR1 reads SGHNT; CDR2 reads YENEEA. V shed 1 base and J 5 bases; nucleotides not matched to a gene: 5. The CDR3 runs to 15 residues. Study-level findings and limits: In FACS-sorted repertoires, abundant clonotypes from the bulk population could appear as contaminants. Weaker overall was a secondary response that nonetheless peaked faster, on day 5 versus 15.

The V gene is TRBV11-3, the J gene TRBJ2-1, with 7 positions matching TRBD1. The source of this sequence is a man aged 18 to 30 who received the YFV17D yellow fever vaccine. Sequencing used PBMCs, obtained 15 days after the yellow fever booster vaccination. This chain's CDR3 is CASSLGGTANNEQFF. The DNA of the CDR3 is TGTGCCAGCAGCTTAGGGGGGACAGCAAACAATGAGCAGTTCTTC.